The 17 T cell receptor beta chains below come from one sample, sequenced in a study of T cells after yellow fever vaccination. Each CDR3 protein gets one entry after TCRdb re-called the 5' RACE reads with MiXCR. This table has roughly 150,000 distinct CDR3 sequences, approximately 6.7% appearing once. The specimen was CD4+ T cells sorted from PBMCs, collected roughly 5 days after the first yellow fever vaccination. The receptors stem from a man aged 18-30 years who received the YFV17D yellow fever vaccine.

This clonotype was observed a handful of times. The chain employs TRBV7-2 and TRBJ2-3, with D possibly being TRBD2 (6 bases). V lost 5 bases and J 5 bases, leaving 14 bases between the germline ends. The CDR3 extends over 14 amino acids. In germline, CDR1 is SGHTA, CDR2 FQGNSA. The CDR3: CASSPAGLEDTQYF. The CDR3 nucleotides are TGTGCCAGCAGCCCGGCGGGGTTGGAAGATACGCAGTATTTT. Using reference TRBV7-2 and TRBJ2-3 for the parts outside the CDR3, the full variable domain is GAGVSQSPSNKVTEKGKDVELRCDPISGHTALYWYRQSLGQGLEFLIYFQGNSAPDKSGLPSDRFSAERTGGSVSTLTIQRTQQEDSAVYLCASSPAGLEDTQYFGPGTRLTVL.

This chain uses TRBV9 with TRBJ2-3, with D tentatively TRBD1 (5 bases). Germline-derived CDR1 and CDR2 are SGDLS and YYNGEE. This CDR3 comprises 15 residues. Trimming shortened V by 0 bases and J by 4 bases, and 12 bases separated the two germline ends. CDR3 in amino acids: CASSVVGQAADTQYF. The CDR3 region has the DNA TGTGCCAGCAGCGTAGTCGGACAAGCTGCAGATACGCAGTATTTT.

The sample holds many counts of this clonotype. This chain uses TRBV7-2 with TRBJ2-1; the D gene is possibly TRBD1 (5 bases). Germline V gene data show CDR1 as SGHTA and CDR2 as FQGNSA. The CDR3 contains 15 residues. Between the trimmed V and J ends, which lost 3 bases and 9 bases, there was a span of 18 bases. CDR3 loop: CASSFQPDIYSEQFF. The CDR3 DNA reads TGTGCCAGCAGCTTTCAACCGGACATCTATAGTGAGCAGTTCTTC.

Only a few counts were recorded for this clonotype. J is TRBJ2-5 and V is TRBV12-3 or TRBV12-4; D is uncertain. CDR3 length: 16 amino acids. The V end was cut by 5 bases, the J end by 7 bases, with 23 bases between. The CDR3 region is CASSALTLDQTGTQYF. CDR3 coding DNA: TGTGCCAGCAGTGCACTAACCCTAGATCAAACCGGGACCCAGTACTTC.

J is TRBJ2-5 and V is TRBV18; D gene uncertain. Germline assignment: CDR1 KGHSH and CDR2 LQKENI. Trimming removed 0 bases from V and 2 bases from J, with 7 bases in between. There are 14 residues in the CDR3. CDR3: CASSPPWPQETQYF. For the CDR3, the DNA is TGTGCCAGCTCACCACCGTGGCCTCAAGAGACCCAGTACTTC.

This clonotype was picked up a small number of times. The chain uses TRBV4-3 and TRBJ2-5, with TRBD2 identical over 12 bases. The germline V gene encodes CDR1 LGHNA and CDR2 YSLEER. This CDR3 region has 17 residues. J lost 5 bases, V lost 3 bases, and 10 bases had no gene match. CDR3 coding DNA: TGCGCCAGCAGCCATGGGGCTAGCGGGGGGGCTCGTGAGACCCAGTACTTC. Translated, it gives CASSHGASGGARETQYF.

The chain combines TRBV15 with TRBJ1-5, with D perhaps TRBD1 (6 bases). Germline V gives CDR1 LNHNV, CDR2 YYDKDF (reference sequence). The CDR3 consists of 16 residues. The V gene lost 0 bases and the J gene lost 7 bases, with 16 bases spanning the gap. CDR3 residues: CATSRDRTGSGQPQHF. CDR3 coding DNA: TGTGCCACCAGCAGAGATCGAACAGGGTCGGGCCAGCCCCAGCATTTT.

There are many counts of this clonotype. The rearrangement joins TRBV15 to TRBJ2-7; tentatively, D is TRBD1 or TRBD2 (6 bases each). The V end lost 1 base, the J end lost 5 bases, and 18 bases lay between the germline ends. Germline V gives CDR1 LNHNV, CDR2 YYDKDF (reference sequence). There are 16 residues in the CDR3. For the CDR3, the DNA is TGTGCCACCAGCAGAGGTACAGGGTGGGAGGTGAACGAGCAGTACTTC. It specifies CATSRGTGWEVNEQYF.

J is TRBJ1-1 and V is TRBV12-3 or TRBV12-4; possible D gene TRBD1, 5 bases. The CDR3 loop spans 16 amino acids. Deletions cut 6 bases from V and 0 bases from J, with 17 bases between. In nucleotides, the CDR3 is TGTGCCAGCAGCCGACGGGGGGGATTGATGAACACTGAAGCTTTCTTT. This encodes CASSRRGGLMNTEAFF.

A few counts support this clonotype. The rearrangement links TRBV20-1 to TRBJ2-3; D not certain. The V and J ends lost 1 base and 0 bases respectively, with 5 bases between them. Germline V gene sequence: CDR1 DFQATT, CDR2 SNEGSKA (reference sequence). This CDR3 has 13 amino acids. The DNA for the CDR3 is TGCAGTGCTAGAGGAACTAGCACAGATACGCAGTATTTT. Its protein product is CSARGTSTDTQYF.

This clonotype showed up many times. The genes are TRBV29-1 and TRBJ2-7; 9 bases agree with TRBD1. CDR3 size: 12 residues. CDR1 and CDR2 (germline): SQVTM, ANQGSEA. Unmatched junction bases numbered 3, after V lost 5 bases and J lost 4 bases. CDR3 DNA: TGCAGCGTTCGGGACAGGGAATACGAGCAGTACTTC. Amino acid sequence: CSVRDREYEQYF.

This clonotype was counted many times. In nucleotides, the CDR3 is TGCAGCGTTGAAAAAACTCCGGGTGTAGGCACTGAAGCTTTCTTT. Protein sequence: CSVEKTPGVGTEAFF. The chain recombines TRBV29-1 with TRBJ1-1, with unresolved D. Germline CDR1 and CDR2: SQVTM and ANQGSEA. V shed 2 bases and J shed 4 bases, with 17 bases lying between them. The CDR3 consists of 15 residues.

This clonotype was seen at least ten times. The chain couples TRBV29-1 to TRBJ2-3; 8 bases line up with TRBD1. Germline V gene data show CDR1 as SQVTM and CDR2 as ANQGSEA. Losses at the gene ends were 8 bases for V and 4 bases for J; bases not matched to a gene: 5. The CDR3 runs to 12 residues. The CDR3 loop is CSFDRGADTQYF. The CDR3 coding sequence is TGCAGCTTCGACAGGGGCGCAGATACGCAGTATTTT.

The rearrangement joins TRBV4-2 to TRBJ2-7, with D maybe TRBD1 (6 bases). Trimming cost V 1 base and J 2 bases, with 18 bases left between them. Germline V gene sequence: CDR1 LGHNA, CDR2 YNFKEQ. The length of the CDR3 is 17 residues. The CDR3 sequence is CASSQVNLRQDTYEQYF. CDR3 sequence (DNA): TGTGCCAGCAGCCAAGTAAACCTGCGACAGGATACCTACGAGCAGTACTTC.

The CDR3 protein is CASTRGQVYPDTQYF. In nucleotides, the CDR3 is TGCGCCAGCACCAGGGGACAAGTCTACCCAGATACGCAGTATTTT. V is TRBV5-1 and J is TRBJ2-3; possibly TRBD1 for D (6 bases). The CDR3 consists of 15 residues. V was trimmed by 6 bases and J by 4 bases, leaving 18 bases between them. Germline lookup yields CDR1 SGHRS and CDR2 YFSETQ.

The sample holds a few counts of this clonotype. V usage is TRBV20-1 and J usage is TRBJ1-5; 9 nucleotides line up with TRBD1. The CDR3 loop spans 13 amino acids. The germline V gene has CDR1 DFQATT and CDR2 SNEGSKA (reference sequence). The V gene end was trimmed by 5 bases and the J gene end by 6 bases; junction bases not matched to a gene: 5. Here the CDR3 reads CSARTGGLQPQHF. The CDR3 coding sequence is TGCAGTGCTCGTACAGGGGGCCTTCAGCCCCAGCATTTT.

This clonotype was counted ten times or more. The V call is TRBV7-2, the J call TRBJ2-7; 11 bases match TRBD2. The trim removed 4 bases at V and 3 bases at J, leaving 2 bases unmatched. The CDR3 totals 14 residues. Germline values: CDR1 SGHTA, CDR2 FQGNSA. The CDR3, as DNA: TGTGCCAGCAGCTCTAGCGGGGGGAGCTACGAGCAGTACTTC. Its protein product is CASSSSGGSYEQYF.